The 30 T cell receptor beta chains reported below all come from one sample, sequenced in a study. TCRdb processed the 5' RACE reads anew with MiXCR; each CDR3 protein has one entry. The table lists about 32,000 distinct CDR3 sequences, around a quarter of them singletons. Sequences were obtained from memory CD4+ T cells sorted from blood. Subset described: memory CD4+ T cells, CD4+CD45RO+CD25-. These receptor sequences come from a female donor with breast cancer.

This clonotype was seen a handful of times. The CDR3 loop reads CASSESGGYNEQFF. CDR3 sequence (DNA): TGTGCCAGCAGTGAATCGGGGGGCTACAATGAGCAGTTCTTC. This rearrangement joins TRBV2 to TRBJ2-1; 7 bases align to TRBD2. Germline V gene data show CDR1 as SNHLY and CDR2 as FYNNEI. The CDR3 totals 14 residues. V dropped 2 bases and J dropped 3; count of bases not matched to a gene: 1.

This clonotype was detected many times. The chain links TRBV25-1 to TRBJ2-3, with D unresolved. The CDR3 is made up of 13 amino acids. Germline V gives CDR1 MGHDK, CDR2 SYGVNS. V lost 7 bases, J lost 4 bases, and 12 bases lay in between. The CDR3 here is CASTGLPADTQYF. The CDR3 DNA is TGTGCCAGCACTGGGCTCCCCGCAGATACGCAGTATTTT.

The chain has TRBV9 and TRBJ2-7, with D perhaps given as TRBD1 or TRBD2 (5 bases each). This CDR3 is 13 amino acids long. Trimming shortened V by 3 bases and J by 3 bases, and 10 bases separated the two germline ends. Germline values: CDR1 SGDLS, CDR2 YYNGEE. The CDR3 DNA reads TGTGCCAGCAGCGCCGGGGACGGCTACGAGCAGTACTTC. This sequence encodes CASSAGDGYEQYF.

The rearrangement links TRBV5-6 to TRBJ2-5; tentatively, D is TRBD1 (6 bases). From germline, CDR1 is SGHDT and CDR2 YYEEEE. The V end was cut by 1 base, the J end by 5 bases, with 9 bases between. The CDR3 has 13 residues. The DNA for the CDR3 is TGTGCCAGCAGCTTGACAGGGCGGGAGACCCAGTACTTC. Translated: CASSLTGRETQYF. The full variable domain, with the rest looked up from reference TRBV5-6 and TRBJ2-5, is DAGVTQSPTHLIKTRGQQVTLRCSPKSGHDTVSWYQQALGQGPQFIFQYYEEEERQRGNFPDRFSGHQFPNYSSELNVNALLLGDSALYLCASSLTGRETQYFGPGTRLLVL.

The chain couples TRBV6-1 to TRBJ2-1, with D perhaps being TRBD1 or TRBD2 (5 bases each). CDR3 size: 17 residues. Germline V gene sequence: CDR1 MNHNS, CDR2 SASEGT. V was shortened by 8 bases and J by 9 bases, with 29 bases between the two germline ends. CDR3 protein: CASLNNRTEEGSSEQFF. The CDR3 coding sequence is TGTGCCAGCTTGAATAATAGGACGGAAGAGGGGTCAAGTGAGCAGTTCTTC.

At least ten counts were recorded for this clonotype. The chain recombines TRBV4-1 with TRBJ1-1; TRBD1 matches 7 bases. The CDR3 is 17 amino acids. Germline V CDR1 and CDR2: MGHRA, YSYEKL. The ends lost 8 bases at V and 4 bases at J; junction bases unmatched: 19. The CDR3 loop reads CASERTGQDLLGTEAFF. CDR3 sequence (DNA): TGCGCCAGCGAGCGGACAGGACAAGACTTACTGGGCACTGAAGCTTTCTTT.

By frequency in the sample, this clonotype is medium-sized (0.01 to 0.1%). The rearrangement uses TRBV4-3 and TRBJ2-5; the D gene is possibly TRBD1 (6 bases). The length of the CDR3 is 15 residues. Germline V CDR1 and CDR2: LGHNA, YSLEER. The V end lost 4 bases, the J end lost 1 base, and 13 bases lay between the germline ends. In nucleotides, the CDR3 is TGCGCCAGCAGCCCCGGAGACAGGAGCCAAGAGACCCAGTACTTC. Protein product: CASSPGDRSQETQYF.

The chain couples TRBV28 to TRBJ1-4; D may be TRBD1 (5 bases). The V end lost 4 bases, the J end lost 8 bases, and 17 bases lay between the germline ends. Germline values: CDR1 MDHEN, CDR2 SYDVKM. This CDR3 region has 15 residues. The CDR3 region has the DNA TGTGCCAGCAGTTCGCGGGACCTCGACGGGGAAAAACTGTTTTTT. This codes for CASSSRDLDGEKLFF.

There are many counts of this clonotype. The chain is built from TRBV7-2 and TRBJ1-1; D is perhaps TRBD1 (5 bases). This CDR3 comprises 14 residues. V was pared by 3 bases and J by 1 base, with 9 bases between. CDR1 is SGHTA and CDR2 is FQGNSA in the germline V gene. Written as DNA, the CDR3 is TGTGCCAGCAGCTTCCAGGGCCGGAACACTGAAGCTTTCTTT. This codes for CASSFQGRNTEAFF.

The DNA for the CDR3 is TGTGCCAGCAGCCCAGCGACTGATAACACCGGGGAGCTGTTTTTT. The encoded protein is CASSPATDNTGELFF. The chain recombines TRBV9 with TRBJ2-2, with D unclear. Trimming took off 4 bases at V and 2 bases at J, with 12 bases between the two ends. The germline CDR1 and CDR2 sequences are SGDLS and YYNGEE. The CDR3 runs to 15 residues. The full variable domain, rest sourced from reference TRBV9 and TRBJ2-2, is DSGVTQTPKHLITATGQRVTLRCSPRSGDLSVYWYQQSLDQGLQFLIQYYNGEERAKGNILERFSAQQFPDLHSELNLSSLELGDSALYFCASSPATDNTGELFFGEGSRLTVL.

This clonotype was observed at least ten times. The chain links TRBV6-5 to TRBJ1-4, with 9 bases lining up with TRBD1. Germline-derived CDR1 and CDR2 are MNHEY and SVGAGI. The CDR3 covers 15 residues. V trimming: 1 base; J trimming: 6 bases; junction bases outside the gene matches: 3. CDR3 loop: CASSYYRDRDEKLFF. The CDR3 nucleotides read TGTGCCAGCAGTTACTACCGGGACAGGGATGAAAAACTGTTTTTT.

The table lists this clonotype with many counts. The CDR3 spells CASSQDVGWNTEAFF. The CDR3 nucleotides are TGCGCCAGCAGCCAAGATGTCGGCTGGAACACTGAAGCTTTCTTT. The chain links TRBV4-1 to TRBJ1-1; no clear D. V lost 0 bases and J 1 base, leaving 9 bases between the germline ends. Germline CDR1 is MGHRA and CDR2 is YSYEKL. CDR3 size: 15 residues.

This clonotype was picked up a small number of times. Relative to the germline gene, one junction end is altered; a read error may explain this. The CDR3 DNA sequence: TGCGCCAGCAGTGTTGAGACTACGAACACCGGGGAGCTGTTTTTT. This codes for CASSVETTNTGELFF. J is TRBJ2-2 and V is TRBV6-1; D may be TRBD2 (5 bases). Germline V gene data show CDR1 as MNHNS and CDR2 as SASEGT. This CDR3 has 15 amino acids.

This clonotype was recorded at least ten times. The V gene is TRBV7-9, the J gene TRBJ2-1; 7 nucleotides align to TRBD1. Per the germline V gene, CDR1 is SEHNR and CDR2 is FQNEAQ (reference sequence). The CDR3 sequence is 16 residues long. Trimming at V came to 2 bases and at J to 8 bases, leaving 12 bases not matched to a gene. Written as DNA, the CDR3 is TGTGCCAGCAGCTTAAGGGACAGTATTGGGTCCGATGAGCAGTTCTTC. This gives the protein CASSLRDSIGSDEQFF. The full variable domain, in which reference TRBV7-9 and TRBJ2-1 provide the parts outside the CDR3, is DTGVSQNPRHKITKRGQNVTFRCDPISEHNRLYWYRQTLGQGPEFLTYFQNEAQLEKSRLLSDRFSAERPKGSFSTLEIQRTEQGDSAMYLCASSLRDSIGSDEQFFGPGTRLTVL.

This clonotype was counted at least ten times. The genes are TRBV27 and TRBJ2-1; either TRBD1 or TRBD2 may supply D (5 bases each). The CDR3 runs to 15 residues. The germline V and J ends were trimmed by 2 bases and 6 bases, with 14 bases remaining between them. Germline V gene lookup returns CDR1 MNHEY and CDR2 SMNVEV (reference sequence). CDR3 in amino acids: CASSLQGPRINEQFF. The CDR3 DNA follows: TGTGCCAGCAGTTTACAGGGACCGAGAATCAATGAGCAGTTCTTC.

This clonotype was seen only a few times. This chain uses TRBV5-6 with TRBJ2-3; D uncertain. CDR3 size: 15 residues. Trimming pared 4 bases from V and 5 bases from J, leaving 17 bases between. Germline CDR1 and CDR2: SGHDT and YYEEEE. CDR3 DNA: TGTGCCAGCAGCAGAAGAGACACCAAGAGAGATACGCAGTATTTT. It codes for CASSRRDTKRDTQYF. The variable domain in full, completed from reference TRBV5-6 and TRBJ2-3, reads DAGVTQSPTHLIKTRGQQVTLRCSPKSGHDTVSWYQQALGQGPQFIFQYYEEEERQRGNFPDRFSGHQFPNYSSELNVNALLLGDSALYLCASSRRDTKRDTQYFGPGTRLTVL.

The sample holds a few counts of this clonotype. J is TRBJ2-1 and V is TRBV7-2, with D possibly being TRBD2 (6 bases). CDR1 is SGHTA and CDR2 is FQGNSA in the germline V gene. With 5 bases removed from V and 0 bases from J, the gap between germline ends came to 14 bases. CDR3 length: 16 amino acids. CDR3 sequence (DNA): TGTGCCAGCAGCAAGGAGTCCGGGAGCTCCTACAATGAGCAGTTCTTC. Protein product: CASSKESGSSYNEQFF.

The gene calls are TRBV12-3 or TRBV12-4 and TRBJ1-5; unclear D gene. This CDR3 is 15 amino acids long. The V gene lost 5 bases and the J gene lost 0 bases, with 11 bases spanning the gap. In nucleotides, the CDR3 is TGTGCCAGCAGTCTCCCCGGGGATAGCAATCAGCCCCAGCATTTT. Translated, it gives CASSLPGDSNQPQHF.

This rearrangement joins TRBV7-9 to TRBJ2-7, with 7 positions matching TRBD1. The V and J ends lost 4 bases and 6 bases, in that order; junction bases with no gene match: 6. Germline CDR1 reads SEHNR; CDR2 reads FQNEAQ (reference sequence). The CDR3 sequence is 13 residues long. The CDR3 here is CASSSQRQGEQYF. CDR3 nucleotide sequence: TGTGCCAGCAGCTCACAACGACAGGGCGAGCAGTACTTC.

A remark on this clonotype: This clone may be a read error of a much larger clone one base away. The rearrangement joins TRBV12-3 or TRBV12-4 to TRBJ1-6, with 7 bases matching TRBD1. The CDR3 consists of 15 residues. The CDR3 DNA reads as TGTGCCGGCAGTCCCGTAGGGGGCACAAATTCACCCCTCCACTTT. Its protein is CAGSPVGGTNSPLHF.

In this sample, this clonotype turned up a few times. The chain combines TRBV6-5 with TRBJ2-7; D unresolved. There are 14 residues in the CDR3. Trimming removed 2 bases from V and 7 bases from J, with 15 bases in between. The germline V gene encodes CDR1 MNHEY and CDR2 SVGAGI. The CDR3 DNA reads as TGTGCCAGCAGTTACAAACGTGTCGGGCTAGAGCAGTACTTC. Its translation: CASSYKRVGLEQYF.

A remark on this clonotype: This may arise from a read error, as a much more abundant clone is one base away. V usage is TRBV20-1 and J usage is TRBJ2-3; 7 bases line up with TRBD1. V trimming: 1 base; J trimming: 4 bases; junction bases outside the gene matches: 8. Germline V gene lookup returns CDR1 DFQATT and CDR2 SNEGSKA (reference sequence). CDR3 size: 15 residues. CDR3 sequence: CSARVLQGPADTQYF. CDR3 bases: TGCAGTGCTAGAGTCCTACAGGGGCCGGCAGATACGCAGTATTTT.

At least ten counts were recorded for this clonotype. The chain joins TRBV7-6 to TRBJ2-1, with 12 bases aligning to TRBD2. Unmatched junction bases numbered 3, after V lost 2 bases and J lost 7 bases. The CDR3 extends over 15 amino acids. In germline, CDR1 is SGHVS, CDR2 FNYEAQ. Here the CDR3 DNA reads TGTGCCAGCAGCTTACGACTAGCGGGAGTGAATGAGCAGTTCTTC. Translating it yields CASSLRLAGVNEQFF.

V usage is TRBV7-2 and J usage is TRBJ1-4; the match to TRBD1 covers 7 bases. CDR1 and CDR2 from the germline V gene are SGHTA and FQGNSA. V was pared by 4 bases and J by 7 bases, with 6 bases of the junction left unmatched. This CDR3 has 14 amino acids. The CDR3 bases are TGTGCCAGCAGCTCAAAGGGGGCAGTTGAAAAACTGTTTTTT. Amino acid sequence: CASSSKGAVEKLFF.

Relative to its sample, this clonotype is medium-sized. The chain has TRBV27 and TRBJ2-7; D may be TRBD1 (5 bases). Germline assignment: CDR1 MNHEY and CDR2 SMNVEV (reference sequence). Trimming shortened V by 5 bases and J by 3 bases, and 11 bases separated the two germline ends. The CDR3 loop spans 13 amino acids. Written as DNA, the CDR3 is TGTGCCAGCAGTACCCGACAGTTCTACGAGCAGTACTTC. Amino acids: CASSTRQFYEQYF.

This sequence joins TRBV5-4 and TRBJ2-6, with D possibly matching TRBD1 (6 bases). CDR1 SGHNT and CDR2 YYREEE come from the germline V gene (reference sequence). The CDR3 spans 19 residues. Trimming stripped 3 bases from V and 0 bases from J, with 19 bases between. For the CDR3, the DNA is TGTGCCAGCAGCTCTCGCTCCACAGGGTTGAACTCTGGGGCCAACGTCCTGACTTTC. This translates into CASSSRSTGLNSGANVLTF.

V usage is TRBV5-6 and J usage is TRBJ2-5; the match to TRBD1 covers 10 bases. The CDR3 has 15 residues. Germline CDR1 SGHDT, CDR2 YYEEEE. The V segment lost 4 bases and the J segment 3 bases; nucleotides outside the gene matches: 6. The CDR3 sequence: CASSSAGTGEETQYF. DNA for the CDR3: TGTGCCAGCAGCAGCGCCGGGACAGGGGAAGAGACCCAGTACTTC.

The chain is built from TRBV4-3 and TRBJ2-7; 11 bases agree with TRBD1. Germline V CDR1 and CDR2: LGHNA, YSLEER. This CDR3 spans 18 amino acids. V shed 0 bases and J 0 bases; nucleotides not matched to a gene: 7. The CDR3: CASSQDRRTGGLSYEQYF. CDR3 nucleotides: TGCGCCAGCAGCCAAGATCGACGGACAGGGGGCCTCTCCTACGAGCAGTACTTC.

Points on this clonotype: A much larger clone sits a single nucleotide away, making a read error possible. This sequence joins TRBV5-1 and TRBJ2-7, with TRBD2 identical over 7 bases. This CDR3 has 14 amino acids. Germline CDR1 is SGHRS and CDR2 is YFSETQ. Germline trimming cut 0 bases from V and 3 bases from J; bases unmatched to any gene: 3. The CDR3: CASSLVRGVYEQYF. The CDR3 DNA is TGCGCCAGCAGCTTGGTACGGGGGGTCTACGAGCAGTACTTC.

On this clonotype itself: Compared with germline, one end of the junction differs, possibly owing to a read error. V usage is TRBV27 and J usage is TRBJ1-2; D unresolved. The germline V gene encodes CDR1 MNHEY and CDR2 SMNVEV (reference sequence). CDR3 length: 13 amino acids. The CDR3 nucleotides read TGCGCCAGCAAAAAGGCAGCCCGGGGTGGCTACACCTTC. Protein product: CASKKAARGGYTF.